The clone carrying this T cell receptor (beta chain) was counted ten times or more. Its antigen remains unidentified. The authors prepared the TCRbeta library with unique molecular identifiers. TCRdb reanalysed the PCR reads using MiXCR and keeps one entry per CDR3 protein. In the table there are 330,000 or so distinct CDR3 sequences, approximately 7.3% of which are singletons. The CDR3 is 12 amino acids. Per germline, CDR1 MDHEN and CDR2 SYDVKM. V was pared by 2 bases and J by 10 bases, with 11 bases between. This specimen belongs to a study of T-cell reconstitution after alpha-beta-depleted transplantation in children. Study-wide results and limits: By one year post-transplant, T-cell counts and diversity largely arose from T cells that were newly produced.

This clonotype was obtained from a female patient aged 2 to 10 who had a stem cell transplant for Fanconi anemia, so the T cells may come from the graft donor. The sample consisted of peripheral blood, taken 360 days after TCRalphabeta/CD19-depleted stem cell transplant. The chain recombines TRBV28 with TRBJ1-1; D possibly corresponds to TRBD1 (5 bases). The CDR3 nucleotides are TGTGCCAGCAGTTTACAGGGAGCTCGAGCTTTCTTT. Translation: CASSLQGARAFF. The entire variable domain, with the rest obtained from reference TRBV28 and TRBJ1-1, is as follows: DVKVTQSSRYLVKRTGEKVFLECVQDMDHENMFWYRQDPGLGLRLIYFSYDVKMKEKGDIPEGYSVSREKKERFSLILESASTNQTSMYLCASSLQGARAFFGQGTRLTVV.